One sample yielded the 3 T cell receptor beta chains listed below, sequenced in a study of T cell responses to AZD1222 COVID-19 vaccine. Generated by immunoSEQ multiplex PCR, the TCRdb table keeps only in-frame clones and is missing some. The table has just under 100,000 clones, 70% to 90% seen once. Sequencing was performed on peripheral blood, taken on day 0 of AZD1222 vaccination. The receptor source for this set is an adult in good health.

V usage is TRBV13 and J usage is TRBJ1-2, with a weak D call TRBD1 (5 bases). The V gene's germline CDR1 is PRHDT and CDR2 FYEKMQ (reference sequence). The CDR3 has 16 residues. Trimming left V 0 bases short and J 4 bases short, with 15 bases between. The CDR3 here is CASSLGPRGSAYGYTF. The CDR3 region has the DNA TGTGCCAGCAGCTTAGGCCCACGGGGGTCGGCCTATGGCTACACCTTC.

The rearrangement links TRBV9 to TRBJ2-5; D unresolved. The V and J ends lost 0 bases and 2 bases respectively, with 11 bases between them. The CDR3 extends over 15 amino acids. CDR1 is SGDLS and CDR2 is YYNGEE in the germline V gene. The CDR3 is CASSVEGILQETQYF. DNA for the CDR3: TGTGCCAGCAGCGTAGAAGGGATTCTTCAAGAGACCCAGTACTTC.

The chain joins TRBV6-4 to TRBJ1-5, with 8 nucleotides matching TRBD1. Germline values: CDR1 MRHNA, CDR2 SNTAGT. Trimming took 3 bases from V and 7 from J; bases not matched to a gene: 8. The CDR3 covers 15 residues. The CDR3 region is CASSEYPGGGQPQHF. CDR3 DNA: TGTGCCAGCAGTGAGTACCCAGGGGGCGGCCAGCCCCAGCATTTT.